The rows below give T cell receptor beta chains drawn from one sample of a study of blood T cell repertoires in COVID-19. Here immunoSEQ multiplex PCR was the method, and the copy in TCRdb shows in-frame clones only, minus some. This table has 470,000 or so clones, 80% to 90% appearing once. Sequenced input: peripheral blood. These TCRs come from a woman aged 30 to 39 with acute or convalescent COVID-19. CDR3s include the opening cysteine and the closing phenylalanine or tryptophan. D genes are given only for firm matches. Part of the rows lack a size; the others show once, few, many or a class for expanded clones.

length	size	V	J	D	CDR3	DNA
13	NA	TRBV30	TRBJ2-3	TRBD1	CAWNGQGRDTQYF	TGTGCCTGGAACGGACAGGGAAGAGATACGCAGTATTTT
16	NA	TRBV5-4	TRBJ2-3	TRBD2	CASSLGSSGVADTQYF	TGTGCCAGCAGCTTGGGTTCAAGCGGGGTGGCAGATACGCAGTATTTT
15	NA	TRBV4-1	TRBJ2-1	TRBD1	CASSPGQGAVNEQFF	TGCGCCAGCAGCCCGGGACAGGGGGCGGTCAATGAGCAGTTCTTC
15	NA	TRBV18	TRBJ2-7	TRBD1	CASSPPETGRYEQYF	TGTGCCAGCTCACCACCGGAGACAGGGCGGTACGAGCAGTACTTC
18	once	TRBV13	TRBJ1-3	NA	CASSAAWRGGVAGNTIYF	TGTGCCAGCAGCGCCGCCTGGAGGGGGGGGGTGGCTGGAAACACCATATATTTT
14	NA	TRBV7-9	TRBJ1-4	NA	CASSPGSSNEKLFF	TGTGCCAGCAGCCCAGGATCCTCTAATGAAAAACTGTTTTTT
16	NA	TRBV5-3	TRBJ1-5	NA	CARSLSIHRPNQPQHF	TGTGCCAGAAGCTTGTCAATTCACAGACCTAATCAGCCCCAGCATTTT
14	NA	TRBV19	TRBJ2-7	NA	CASSAPGGTYEQYF	TGTGCCAGTAGTGCCCCCGGGGGTACCTACGAGCAGTACTTC
14	once	TRBV9	TRBJ2-7	NA	CASSVEGLGLEQYF	TGTGCCAGCAGCGTAGAGGGACTCGGTCTCGAGCAGTACTTC
18	NA	TRBV4-1	TRBJ2-5	NA	CASSQGGGRITGQETQYF	TGCGCCAGCAGCCAAGGGGGGGGCCGAATAACCGGTCAAGAGACCCAGTACTTC
17	NA	TRBV28	TRBJ2-7	NA	CASSFNPQDSGSYEQYF	TGTGCCAGCAGTTTTAACCCCCAGGACTCGGGCTCCTACGAGCAGTACTTC
14	NA	TRBV5-8	TRBJ2-7	TRBD2	CASSFGGANYEQYF	TGTGCCAGCAGCTTCGGGGGGGCGAACTACGAGCAGTACTTC
15	NA	TRBV9	TRBJ2-2	TRBD1	CASSSGQGVTGELFF	TGTGCCAGCAGCTCCGGACAGGGAGTTACCGGGGAGCTGTTTTTT
15	NA	TRBV30	TRBJ2-3	NA	CAWSPWGGTGGTQYF	TGTGCCTGGAGCCCGTGGGGGGGCACAGGGGGGACGCAGTATTTT
13	NA	TRBV18	TRBJ2-4	TRBD2	CASSREGSNIQYF	TGTGCCAGCTCACGGGAGGGATCAAACATTCAGTACTTC
18	NA	TRBV11-2	TRBJ2-7	NA	CASSPRPTPGTPRDEQYF	TGTGCCAGCAGCCCACGACCAACCCCCGGGACACCCAGGGACGAGCAGTACTTC
15	NA	TRBV19	TRBJ1-2	NA	CASRSAGRANYGYTF	TGTGCCAGTAGGAGCGCAGGGCGAGCTAACTATGGCTACACCTTC
14	NA	TRBV7-3	TRBJ2-1	TRBD2	CASSIAGGNNEQFF	TGTGCCAGCAGCATAGCGGGGGGGAACAATGAGCAGTTCTTC
14	NA	TRBV5-1	TRBJ2-5	TRBD1	CASSLGTGEETQYF	TGCGCCAGCAGCTTGGGGACAGGGGAGGAGACCCAGTACTTC
14	NA	TRBV2	TRBJ2-7	NA	CASSETGMFGEQYF	TGTGCCAGCAGTGAAACAGGGATGTTTGGAGAGCAGTACTTC
18	NA	TRBV18	TRBJ2-5	TRBD2	CASSPPGLAGAKQETQYF	TGTGCCAGCTCACCACCGGGACTAGCGGGGGCAAAGCAAGAGACCCAGTACTTC
14	NA	TRBV2	TRBJ2-3	TRBD2	CASKSGTSADTQYF	TGTGCCAGCAAGTCCGGGACTAGCGCTGATACGCAGTATTTT
14	NA	TRBV6-6	TRBJ2-5	TRBD1	CASSGQGGPETQYF	TGTGCCAGCAGTGGACAGGGGGGTCCGGAGACCCAGTACTTC
16	NA	TRBV10-3	TRBJ2-5	TRBD1	CAISESIPQGAETQYF	TGTGCCATCAGTGAGTCTATCCCACAGGGGGCAGAGACCCAGTACTTC
16	once	TRBV7-6	TRBJ2-2	NA	CASSLDSAMRTGELFF	TGTGCCAGCAGCTTAGATAGCGCGATGAGAACCGGGGAGCTGTTTTTT
15	NA	TRBV10-2	TRBJ2-5	TRBD1	CASSERGRQGAPEYF	TGCGCCAGCAGTGAGAGGGGAAGACAGGGGGCCCCGGAGTACTTC
13	NA	TRBV6-5	TRBJ2-7	NA	CATAAGVIYEQYF	TGTGCCACCGCCGCGGGCGTTATATACGAGCAGTACTTC
14	NA	TRBV7-3	TRBJ2-7	NA	CASSSTAGSYEQYF	TGTGCCAGCAGCTCCACAGCGGGCTCCTACGAGCAGTACTTC
14	NA	TRBV14	TRBJ1-1	NA	CASSQFGQSKEAFF	TGTGCCAGCAGCCAATTTGGACAGAGTAAAGAAGCTTTCTTT
13	NA	TRBV7-2	TRBJ1-4	NA	CASSLGGAEKLFF	TGTGCCAGCAGCTTAGGTGGAGCAGAAAAACTGTTTTTT
17	once	TRBV5-6	TRBJ1-5	TRBD1	CASSLARDRGMNQPQHF	TGTGCCAGCAGCTTGGCTAGGGACAGGGGGATGAACCAGCCCCAGCATTTT
14	NA	TRBV4-1	TRBJ1-1	NA	CASSPGQLNTEAFF	TGCGCCAGCAGCCCTGGACAGTTGAACACTGAAGCTTTCTTT
14	NA	TRBV2	TRBJ1-2	TRBD1	CASRGTGTGYGYTF	TGTGCCAGCAGGGGAACGGGGACAGGGTATGGCTACACCTTC
14	NA	TRBV11-2	TRBJ2-5	TRBD2	CASSFGLARETQYF	TGTGCCAGCAGCTTTGGACTAGCGAGGGAGACCCAGTACTTC
16	once	TRBV9	TRBJ1-1	TRBD1	CASSREGAGAGTEAFF	TGTGCCAGCAGTCGAGAGGGGGCCGGGGCCGGCACTGAAGCTTTCTTT
15	NA	TRBV13	TRBJ2-7	NA	CASKATTGASYEQYF	TGTGCCAGCAAAGCGACAACAGGAGCCTCCTACGAGCAGTACTTC
14	NA	TRBV5-1	TRBJ1-1	NA	CASSLQQGNTEAFF	TGCGCCAGCAGCTTACAACAGGGGAACACTGAAGCTTTCTTT
11	NA	TRBV4-1	TRBJ2-2	NA	CAVGGTGELFF	TGCGCGGTAGGGGGCACCGGGGAGCTGTTTTTT
15	NA	TRBV7-9	TRBJ2-7	TRBD2	CASTQAGGDTYEQYF	TGTGCCAGCACCCAAGCGGGGGGTGATACGTACGAGCAGTACTTC
15	NA	TRBV6-6	TRBJ2-5	NA	CASSYRGSQQETQYF	TGTGCCAGCAGTTACAGGGGGTCCCAACAAGAGACCCAGTACTTC
14	few	TRBV7-9	TRBJ2-5	NA	CASSLVGQQETQYF	TGTGCCAGCAGCTTAGTTGGACAGCAAGAGACCCAGTACTTC
13	NA	TRBV19	TRBJ1-6	TRBD1	CASSYRGDSPLHF	TGTGCCAGTAGTTACAGGGGAGATTCACCCCTCCACTTT
14	NA	TRBV29-1	TRBJ2-3	NA	CTDLPGVSTDTQYF	TGCACCGACCTCCCCGGAGTAAGCACAGATACGCAGTATTTT
18	NA	TRBV3-1/TRBV3-2	TRBJ1-3	NA	CASSQVRGGRLSGNTIYF	TGTGCCAGCAGCCAAGTAAGGGGGGGCCGTCTCTCTGGAAACACCATATATTTT
15	NA	TRBV7-2	TRBJ2-7	TRBD1	CASSSTGTATYEQYF	TGTGCCAGCAGCTCCACCGGGACAGCTACCTACGAGCAGTACTTC
18	NA	TRBV5-1	TRBJ2-7	TRBD2	CASSLGSGGDTIANEQYF	TGCGCCAGCAGCTTGGGTAGCGGGGGGGATACCATCGCGAACGAGCAGTACTTC
15	NA	TRBV7-2	TRBJ2-7	TRBD2	CASSYQRGGRYEQYF	TGTGCCAGCAGCTATCAGCGGGGGGGCCGTTACGAGCAGTACTTC
14	NA	TRBV27	TRBJ2-1	TRBD2	CASSLTSGGYEQFF	TGTGCCAGCAGTTTGACTAGCGGGGGGTATGAGCAGTTCTTC
14	NA	TRBV5-4	TRBJ2-2	NA	CASSLGQNTGELFF	TGTGCCAGCAGCTTGGGGCAGAACACCGGGGAGCTGTTTTTT
13	NA	TRBV27	TRBJ2-1	NA	CASSLSRGREQFF	TGTGCCAGCAGTTTATCCCGAGGGAGGGAGCAGTTCTTC